This T cell receptor beta chain originates from a study of T cells expressing NK-cell markers. Study at large: Investigators obtained TCR beta repertoires from sorted CD3+CD56+NKG2C+, CD3+CD56+NKG2C- and CD3+CD56-NKG2C+ T cells. Within the sequenced cohort of eight donors, seven exhibited HCMV seropositivity and one was seronegative. Study-level findings and limits: Also leading the CD3+CD56-NKG2C+ fraction in a few donors were these clonotypes.

The germline V gene has CDR1 MGHDK and CDR2 SYGVNS. This CDR3 comprises 14 residues. Concerning this clonotype itself: Its antigen is not known.

TCRdb re-called the 5' RACE reads and catalogs CDR3 proteins one per entry, DNA excluded. This sample lists 550,000 or so distinct CDR3 sequences; its ten largest clones have approximately 3.6%. Source material: blood T cells: a sorted CD56 or NKG2C T cell subset, CD4+ or CD8+ T cells, or bulk PBMC T cells (not recorded which). The clonotype comes from a man aged 18-30 years in good health. The chain links TRBV25-1 to TRBJ1-5. CDR3 loop: CASSELVSNQPQHF.